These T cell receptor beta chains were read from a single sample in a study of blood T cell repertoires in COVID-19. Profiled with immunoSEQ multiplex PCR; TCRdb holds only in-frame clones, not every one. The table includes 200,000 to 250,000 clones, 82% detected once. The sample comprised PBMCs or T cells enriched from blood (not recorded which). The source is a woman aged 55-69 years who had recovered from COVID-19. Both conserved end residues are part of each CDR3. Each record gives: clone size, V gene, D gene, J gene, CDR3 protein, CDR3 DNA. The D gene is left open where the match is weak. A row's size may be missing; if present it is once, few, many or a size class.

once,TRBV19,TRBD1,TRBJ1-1,CASSAQGGEAFF,TGTGCCAGTAGCGCTCAGGGGGGTGAAGCTTTCTTT
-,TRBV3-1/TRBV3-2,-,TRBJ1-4,CASSQLGQAFPFF,TGTGCCAGCAGCCAGCTTGGGCAGGCGTTCCCGTTTTTT
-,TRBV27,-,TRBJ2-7,CASSSRTETYEQYF,TGTGCCAGCAGTTCCCGGACTGAGACCTACGAGCAGTACTTC
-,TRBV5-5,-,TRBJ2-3,CASSYTTTRAGDTQYF,TGTGCCAGCAGCTACACCACAACTCGTGCGGGAGATACGCAGTATTTT
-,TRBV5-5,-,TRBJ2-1,CASSLDSGRIYNEQFF,TGTGCCAGCAGCTTGGATTCAGGCCGCATCTACAATGAGCAGTTCTTC
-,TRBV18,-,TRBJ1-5,CASSPRGGPNQPQHF,TGTGCCAGCTCACCACGGGGGGGGCCCAATCAGCCCCAGCATTTT
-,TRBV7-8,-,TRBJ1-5,CASSRDPGHLNQPQHF,TGTGCCAGCAGCCGAGACCCGGGACACCTCAATCAGCCCCAGCATTTT
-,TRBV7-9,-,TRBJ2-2,CASTPNSNTGELFF,TGTGCCAGCACCCCTAACAGTAACACCGGGGAGCTGTTTTTT
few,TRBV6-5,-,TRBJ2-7,CASSYRYEQYF,TGTGCCAGCAGTTACCGGTACGAGCAGTACTTC
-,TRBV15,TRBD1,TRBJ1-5,CATSSGGQGTQPQHF,TGTGCCACCAGCAGCGGAGGACAGGGAACTCAGCCCCAGCATTTT
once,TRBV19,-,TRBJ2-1,CASSIGGSSSYNEQFF,TGTGCCAGTAGTATAGGCGGCTCGAGCTCCTACAATGAGCAGTTCTTC
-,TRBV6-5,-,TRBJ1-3,CASSYSAAGAGNTIYF,TGTGCCAGCAGTTACTCGGCGGCAGGGGCTGGAAACACCATATATTTT
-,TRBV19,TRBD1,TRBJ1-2,CASSSDRDYGYTF,TGTGCCAGTAGCTCAGACAGGGACTATGGCTACACCTTC
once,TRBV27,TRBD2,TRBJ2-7,CASSLFSPLAGNPFSYEQYF,TGTGCCAGCAGTTTATTTTCCCCGCTAGCGGGAAATCCGTTCTCCTACGAGCAGTACTTC
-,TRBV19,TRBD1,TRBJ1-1,CASSPDPGQGEAFF,TGTGCCAGTAGTCCGGATCCGGGACAGGGAGAAGCTTTCTTT
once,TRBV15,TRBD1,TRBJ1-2,CATSRGGQGVNYGYTF,TGTGCCACCAGCAGAGGAGGACAGGGGGTGAACTATGGCTACACCTTC
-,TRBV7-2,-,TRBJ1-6,CASSLTGGASHSPLHF,TGTGCCAGCAGCTTAACGGGGGGCGCGTCGCATTCACCCCTCCACTTT
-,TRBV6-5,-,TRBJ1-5,CASTLWREQIQPQHF,TGTGCCAGCACCCTTTGGAGGGAACAAATACAGCCCCAGCATTTT
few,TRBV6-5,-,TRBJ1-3,CASSLGQVGNTIYF,TGTGCCAGCAGCTTGGGACAAGTAGGAAACACCATATATTTT
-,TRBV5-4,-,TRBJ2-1,CASSRRDGLSYNEQFF,TGTGCCAGCAGCCGGAGGGACGGACTTTCCTACAATGAGCAGTTCTTC
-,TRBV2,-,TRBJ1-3,CASSRSSGNTIYF,TGTGCCAGCAGCCGCAGCTCTGGAAACACCATATATTTT
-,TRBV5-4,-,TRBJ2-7,CASSLGPGHEQYF,TGTGCCAGCAGCCTGGGACCAGGCCACGAGCAGTACTTC
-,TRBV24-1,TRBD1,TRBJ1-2,CATSDRDSSGYTF,TGTGCCACCAGTGACCGGGACAGCTCTGGCTACACCTTC
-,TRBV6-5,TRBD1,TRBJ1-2,CASSSRRDSSNYGYTF,TGTGCCAGCAGTTCCCGTCGGGACAGCTCTAACTATGGCTACACCTTC
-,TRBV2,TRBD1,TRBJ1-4,CASRGTAEKLFF,TGTGCCAGCAGGGGGACAGCCGAAAAACTGTTTTTT
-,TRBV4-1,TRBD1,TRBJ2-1,CASSRSQGASSYNEQFF,TGCGCCAGCAGCCGCTCTCAGGGGGCGAGCTCCTACAATGAGCAGTTCTTC
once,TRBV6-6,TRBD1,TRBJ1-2,CASSPGDRAYGYTF,TGTGCCAGCAGTCCCGGAGACAGGGCCTATGGCTACACCTTC
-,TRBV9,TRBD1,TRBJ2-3,CASSVEGQPSTDTQYF,TGTGCCAGCAGCGTAGAGGGACAGCCAAGCACAGATACGCAGTATTTT
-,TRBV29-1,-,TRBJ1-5,CSVVVGGGSNQPQHF,TGCAGCGTTGTTGTCGGGGGGGGGAGCAATCAGCCCCAGCATTTT
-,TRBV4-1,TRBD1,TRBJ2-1,CASSHEDRVWNEQFF,TGCGCCAGCAGCCACGAAGACAGGGTCTGGAATGAGCAGTTCTTC
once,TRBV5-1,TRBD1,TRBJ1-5,CASSLTGGGGQPQHF,TGCGCCAGCAGCTTGACAGGGGGTGGTGGCCAGCCCCAGCATTTT
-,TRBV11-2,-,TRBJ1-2,CASSLSRGSAGYTF,TGTGCCAGCAGCTTATCCAGGGGAAGCGCTGGCTACACCTTC
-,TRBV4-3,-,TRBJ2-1,CASSQDKSSYNEQFF,TGCGCCAGCAGCCAAGATAAGAGCTCCTACAATGAGCAGTTCTTC
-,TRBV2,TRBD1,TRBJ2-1,CASSVAGGHNEQFF,TGTGCCAGCAGCGTGGCAGGGGGCCACAATGAGCAGTTCTTC
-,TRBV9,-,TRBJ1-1,CASSVLANTEAFF,TGTGCCAGCAGCGTATTAGCGAACACTGAAGCTTTCTTT
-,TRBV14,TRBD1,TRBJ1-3,CASSQVQGAGHTIYF,TGTGCCAGCAGCCAAGTACAGGGGGCCGGACACACCATATATTTT
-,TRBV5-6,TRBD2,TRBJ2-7,CASSLEGLAGRGYEQYF,TGTGCCAGCAGCTTGGAGGGGCTAGCCGGGAGGGGCTACGAGCAGTACTTC
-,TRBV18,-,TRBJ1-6,CAARASYNSPLHF,TGTGCCGCGCGGGCCTCCTATAATTCACCCCTCCACTTT
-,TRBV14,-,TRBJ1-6,CASSREGHANSPLHF,TGTGCCAGCAGCCGAGAGGGACACGCAAATTCACCCCTCCACTTT
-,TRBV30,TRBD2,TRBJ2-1,CAWSPGLGSYNEQFF,TGTGCCTGGAGCCCCGGACTAGGATCTTACAATGAGCAGTTCTTC
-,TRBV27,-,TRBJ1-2,CASKKTGRNYGYTF,TGTGCCAGCAAAAAGACAGGACGCAACTATGGCTACACCTTC
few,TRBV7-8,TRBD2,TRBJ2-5,CASSLGGWETQYF,TGTGCCAGCAGCCTCGGGGGGTGGGAGACCCAGTACTTC
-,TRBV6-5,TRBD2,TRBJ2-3,CASKSEAGGRDTQYF,TGTGCCAGCAAAAGTGAAGCGGGAGGGAGAGATACGCAGTATTTT
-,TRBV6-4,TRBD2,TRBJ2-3,CASSDSSGGGLDTQYF,TGTGCCAGCAGTGACTCCTCGGGAGGTGGTTTAGATACGCAGTATTTT
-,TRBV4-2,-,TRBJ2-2,CASSQDRGYTGELFF,TGTGCCAGCAGCCAAGATCGGGGGTACACCGGGGAGCTGTTTTTT